Listed below are T cell receptor beta chains from one sample, sequenced in a study of T cells in Graves' hyperthyroidism and ophthalmopathy. TCRdb reanalysed the multiplex PCR reads using MiXCR and keeps one entry per CDR3 protein. The table lists 730,000 or so distinct CDR3 sequences, approximately 19% of them singletons. The material sequenced was blood. The receptors come from a woman aged 50 to 60 with Graves' hyperthyroidism that later progressed to Graves' ophthalmopathy. CDR3s include the opening cysteine and the closing phenylalanine or tryptophan. The D gene is left open where the match is weak. Rows give clone size only sometimes, using once, few, many, or a class for an expanded clone.

size,V,length,J,D,CDR3,DNA
NA,TRBV3-1,15,TRBJ2-2,NA,CASSQVSGYTGELFF,TGTGCCAGCAGCCAAGTGAGCGGATACACCGGGGAGCTGTTTTTT
NA,TRBV3-1,14,TRBJ2-7,TRBD2,CASSPDRDYHEQYF,TGTGCCAGCAGCCCAGACCGGGACTACCACGAGCAGTACTTC
few,TRBV6-5,15,TRBJ2-7,TRBD1,CASSLTGTGIYEQYF,TGTGCCAGCAGTTTAACCGGGACAGGGATCTACGAGCAGTACTTC
few,TRBV19,13,TRBJ1-1,NA,CASQASVSTEAFF,TGTGCCAGTCAGGCCAGCGTCTCCACTGAAGCTTTCTTT
many,TRBV6-1,19,TRBJ1-2,NA,CASSPLSRTARITLGGYTF,TGTGCCAGCTCACCCCTCTCCAGGACAGCGAGAATCACTCTCGGTGGCTACACCTTC
many,TRBV20-1,19,TRBJ2-5,NA,CSARDWLGRRQDYQETQYF,TGCAGTGCTAGAGATTGGTTGGGAAGGCGACAGGATTACCAAGAGACCCAGTACTTC
NA,TRBV19,15,TRBJ1-1,TRBD1,CASSPLGQMNTEAFF,TGTGCCAGTAGTCCCCTGGGACAGATGAACACTGAAGCTTTCTTT
NA,TRBV19,15,TRBJ1-1,NA,CASSKIQEMNTEAFF,TGTGCCAGTAGTAAAATACAGGAGATGAACACTGAAGCTTTCTTT
few,TRBV7-9,15,TRBJ1-1,NA,CASSLLRGENTEAFF,TGTGCCAGCAGCTTATTACGGGGGGAGAACACTGAAGCTTTCTTT
NA,TRBV3-1,14,TRBJ2-7,NA,CASSQAAVTYEQYF,TGTGCCAGCAGCCAAGCGGCCGTAACCTACGAGCAGTACTTC
few,TRBV24-1,16,TRBJ2-5,TRBD1,CATSDPGQGGQETQYF,TGTGCCACCAGTGATCCGGGACAGGGAGGGCAAGAGACCCAGTACTTC
few,TRBV9,21,TRBJ2-2,TRBD2,CASSVGMGTSGGISYTGELFF,TGTGCCAGCAGCGTAGGAATGGGGACTAGCGGGGGGATTTCGTACACCGGGGAGCTGTTTTTT
few,TRBV30,13,TRBJ1-3,NA,CAWSGREGNTIYF,TGTGCCTGGAGCGGCCGTGAGGGAAACACCATATATTTT
many,TRBV7-9,13,TRBJ2-3,NA,CASSLAAGDTQYF,TGTGCCAGCAGCTTAGCGGCAGGGGATACGCAGTATTTT
many,TRBV20-1,19,TRBJ2-5,TRBD2,CSARDQGGLAGAYQETQYF,TGCAGTGCTAGAGACCAAGGGGGACTAGCGGGGGCCTACCAAGAGACCCAGTACTTC
many,TRBV20-1,13,TRBJ2-5,TRBD1,CSWDRIRQETQYF,TGCAGTTGGGACAGGATTCGCCAAGAGACCCAGTACTTC
NA,TRBV7-6,16,TRBJ1-1,TRBD1,CASSPIGTGVNTEAFF,TGTGCCAGCAGCCCGATAGGGACAGGGGTGAACACTGAAGCTTTCTTT
NA,TRBV7-2,16,TRBJ2-1,TRBD2,CASSLQAGDPYNEQFF,TGTGCCAGCAGCTTACAAGCGGGGGACCCCTACAATGAGCAGTTCTTC
many,TRBV12-3/TRBV12-4,15,TRBJ2-1,TRBD2,CASSRPGLRNNEQFF,TGTGCCAGCAGCCGTCCGGGACTACGAAACAATGAGCAGTTCTTC
many,TRBV28,16,TRBJ2-7,TRBD2,CASSPGGGYLGYEQYF,TGTGCCAGCAGCCCCGGGGGGGGCTATCTAGGCTACGAGCAGTACTTC
many,TRBV27,15,TRBJ2-7,NA,CASSPLGGRWYEQYF,TGTGCCAGCAGTCCGTTGGGGGGAAGGTGGTACGAGCAGTACTTC
NA,TRBV10-3,13,TRBJ1-1,TRBD1,CAIRGQGGTEAFF,TGTGCCATCAGGGGACAGGGAGGAACTGAAGCTTTCTTT
many,TRBV7-8,16,TRBJ2-5,TRBD2,CASSLTSGGRGETQYF,TGTGCCAGCAGCCTGACTAGCGGGGGGCGGGGGGAGACCCAGTACTTC
few,TRBV24-1,16,TRBJ2-5,NA,CATSDFRGGGQETQYF,TGTGCCACCAGTGATTTCCGGGGTGGGGGGCAAGAGACCCAGTACTTC
many,TRBV5-1,17,TRBJ1-1,NA,CASSLGTDLTRGTEAFF,TGCGCCAGCAGCTTGGGGACGGACCTAACCAGGGGCACTGAAGCTTTCTTT
few,TRBV27,16,TRBJ1-1,NA,CASSRTLRRGNTEAFF,TGTGCCAGCAGTAGAACATTACGGCGAGGGAACACTGAAGCTTTCTTT
NA,TRBV27,15,TRBJ2-7,NA,CASSPGDDSSYEQYF,TGTGCCAGCAGTCCCGGTGATGACAGTTCCTACGAGCAGTACTTC
NA,TRBV27,12,TRBJ2-7,NA,CASSLLEGEQYF,TGTGCCAGCAGTTTATTGGAGGGCGAGCAGTACTTC
once,TRBV7-9,12,TRBJ2-7,NA,CASNPSYNEQYF,TGTGCCAGCAACCCCTCGTACAATGAGCAGTACTTC
few,TRBV29-1,13,TRBJ2-2,NA,CSVEAGKSGELFF,TGCAGCGTTGAGGCAGGGAAATCCGGGGAGCTGTTTTTT
many,TRBV6-1,13,TRBJ1-5,NA,CASTTGSNQPQHF,TGTGCCAGCACGACAGGTAGCAATCAGCCCCAGCATTTT
few,TRBV3-1,18,TRBJ2-1,NA,CASSQDLWGNPPYNEQFF,TGTGCCAGCAGCCAAGACCTGTGGGGCAACCCGCCCTATAATGAGCAGTTCTTC
many,TRBV20-1,14,TRBJ1-1,NA,CSASAGRWDTEAFF,TGCAGTGCTAGTGCGGGAAGGTGGGACACTGAAGCTTTCTTT
few,TRBV5-1,16,TRBJ2-5,TRBD2,CASSGTGLALGETQYF,TGCGCCAGCAGCGGAACCGGACTAGCGCTGGGAGAGACCCAGTACTTC
NA,TRBV29-1,13,TRBJ1-1,TRBD1,CSVNRGWNTEAFF,TGCAGCGTTAACAGGGGTTGGAACACTGAAGCTTTCTTT
many,TRBV30,15,TRBJ2-3,NA,CAWSEAGGLADTQYF,TGTGCCTGGAGTGAGGCTGGAGGATTGGCAGATACGCAGTATTTT
many,TRBV6-1,14,TRBJ1-2,NA,CASSVRGRGGGYTF,TGTGCCAGCAGTGTGAGGGGTAGGGGAGGTGGCTACACCTTC
NA,TRBV7-2,15,TRBJ2-1,NA,CASSFSAGPGNEQFF,TGTGCCAGCAGCTTCTCGGCGGGGCCGGGAAATGAGCAGTTCTTC
many,TRBV20-1,11,TRBJ1-2,NA,CSAMRGEGYTF,TGCAGTGCTATGAGGGGAGAAGGCTACACCTTC
NA,TRBV10-3,14,TRBJ1-6,TRBD1,CATGRAGGDSPLHF,TGTGCCACCGGGAGGGCAGGGGGCGACTCACCCCTCCACTTT
few,TRBV7-9,15,TRBJ1-4,NA,CASSLVGLTNEKLFF,TGTGCCAGCAGCTTAGTGGGGCTAACTAATGAAAAACTGTTTTTT
few,TRBV18,16,TRBJ1-1,NA,CASSLKRFILNTEAFF,TGTGCCAGCTCACTTAAACGCTTTATTTTGAACACTGAAGCTTTCTTT
many,TRBV5-1,13,TRBJ1-1,NA,CASGMTGNTEAFF,TGCGCCAGCGGCATGACAGGGAACACTGAAGCTTTCTTT
NA,TRBV18,15,TRBJ1-3,NA,CASSPTGTLGNTIYF,TGTGCCAGCTCACCGACCGGGACTCTGGGAAACACCATATATTTT
NA,TRBV27,15,TRBJ1-3,NA,CASSLDAYAGDTIYF,TGTGCCAGCAGTTTGGACGCCTACGCCGGAGACACCATATATTTT
NA,TRBV12-5,15,TRBJ1-3,NA,CASGLVTGTGNTIYF,TGTGCTAGTGGTTTGGTAACCGGCACTGGAAACACCATATATTTT
few,TRBV5-1,14,TRBJ2-6,NA,CASSLSPGANVLTF,TGCGCCAGCAGCTTATCCCCTGGGGCCAACGTCCTGACTTTC
NA,TRBV27,16,TRBJ2-3,TRBD2,CASSPFSAGGTDTQYF,TGTGCCAGCAGTCCCTTTAGCGCGGGGGGCACAGATACGCAGTATTTT
many,TRBV12-3/TRBV12-4,15,TRBJ1-6,NA,CASSQGGLYNSPLHF,TGTGCCAGCAGTCAAGGGGGGCTCTATAATTCACCCCTCCACTTT
many,TRBV2,14,TRBJ1-1,NA,CASTRLGMNTEAFF,TGTGCCAGCACGCGATTAGGGATGAACACTGAAGCTTTCTTT
NA,TRBV6-1,14,TRBJ2-5,TRBD1,CASRGGQDRKTQYF,TGTGCCAGCAGGGGGGGACAGGATCGAAAGACCCAGTACTTC
many,TRBV7-2,15,TRBJ2-7,TRBD1,CASSPEPGQAYEQYF,TGTGCCAGCAGCCCAGAACCGGGACAGGCCTACGAGCAGTACTTC
many,TRBV19,13,TRBJ1-2,TRBD1,CASSRQGDYGYTF,TGTGCCAGCAGCCGACAGGGAGACTATGGCTACACCTTC
NA,TRBV5-8,15,TRBJ1-5,TRBD1,CASSLAAQGVQPQHF,TGTGCCAGCAGCTTGGCCGCACAGGGGGTACAGCCCCAGCATTTT
few,TRBV18,20,TRBJ2-3,TRBD1,CASSRRPGTGATHSTDTQYF,TGTGCCAGCTCAAGGCGACCCGGGACAGGGGCCACACATAGCACAGATACGCAGTATTTT